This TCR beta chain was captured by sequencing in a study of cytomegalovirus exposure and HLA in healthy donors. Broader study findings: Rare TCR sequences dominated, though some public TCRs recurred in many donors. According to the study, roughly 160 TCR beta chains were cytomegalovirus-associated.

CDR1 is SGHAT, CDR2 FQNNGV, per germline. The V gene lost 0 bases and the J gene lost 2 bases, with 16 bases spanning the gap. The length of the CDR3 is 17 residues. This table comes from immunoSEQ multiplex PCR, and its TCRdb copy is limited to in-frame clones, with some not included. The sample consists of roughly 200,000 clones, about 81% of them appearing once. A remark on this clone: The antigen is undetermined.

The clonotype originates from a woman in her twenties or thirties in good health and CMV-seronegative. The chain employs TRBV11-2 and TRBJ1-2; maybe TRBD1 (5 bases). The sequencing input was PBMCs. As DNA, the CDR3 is TGTGCCAGCAGCTTAGATAGGGGCCCCTCGACAAACTATGGCTACACCTTC. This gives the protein CASSLDRGPSTNYGYTF.